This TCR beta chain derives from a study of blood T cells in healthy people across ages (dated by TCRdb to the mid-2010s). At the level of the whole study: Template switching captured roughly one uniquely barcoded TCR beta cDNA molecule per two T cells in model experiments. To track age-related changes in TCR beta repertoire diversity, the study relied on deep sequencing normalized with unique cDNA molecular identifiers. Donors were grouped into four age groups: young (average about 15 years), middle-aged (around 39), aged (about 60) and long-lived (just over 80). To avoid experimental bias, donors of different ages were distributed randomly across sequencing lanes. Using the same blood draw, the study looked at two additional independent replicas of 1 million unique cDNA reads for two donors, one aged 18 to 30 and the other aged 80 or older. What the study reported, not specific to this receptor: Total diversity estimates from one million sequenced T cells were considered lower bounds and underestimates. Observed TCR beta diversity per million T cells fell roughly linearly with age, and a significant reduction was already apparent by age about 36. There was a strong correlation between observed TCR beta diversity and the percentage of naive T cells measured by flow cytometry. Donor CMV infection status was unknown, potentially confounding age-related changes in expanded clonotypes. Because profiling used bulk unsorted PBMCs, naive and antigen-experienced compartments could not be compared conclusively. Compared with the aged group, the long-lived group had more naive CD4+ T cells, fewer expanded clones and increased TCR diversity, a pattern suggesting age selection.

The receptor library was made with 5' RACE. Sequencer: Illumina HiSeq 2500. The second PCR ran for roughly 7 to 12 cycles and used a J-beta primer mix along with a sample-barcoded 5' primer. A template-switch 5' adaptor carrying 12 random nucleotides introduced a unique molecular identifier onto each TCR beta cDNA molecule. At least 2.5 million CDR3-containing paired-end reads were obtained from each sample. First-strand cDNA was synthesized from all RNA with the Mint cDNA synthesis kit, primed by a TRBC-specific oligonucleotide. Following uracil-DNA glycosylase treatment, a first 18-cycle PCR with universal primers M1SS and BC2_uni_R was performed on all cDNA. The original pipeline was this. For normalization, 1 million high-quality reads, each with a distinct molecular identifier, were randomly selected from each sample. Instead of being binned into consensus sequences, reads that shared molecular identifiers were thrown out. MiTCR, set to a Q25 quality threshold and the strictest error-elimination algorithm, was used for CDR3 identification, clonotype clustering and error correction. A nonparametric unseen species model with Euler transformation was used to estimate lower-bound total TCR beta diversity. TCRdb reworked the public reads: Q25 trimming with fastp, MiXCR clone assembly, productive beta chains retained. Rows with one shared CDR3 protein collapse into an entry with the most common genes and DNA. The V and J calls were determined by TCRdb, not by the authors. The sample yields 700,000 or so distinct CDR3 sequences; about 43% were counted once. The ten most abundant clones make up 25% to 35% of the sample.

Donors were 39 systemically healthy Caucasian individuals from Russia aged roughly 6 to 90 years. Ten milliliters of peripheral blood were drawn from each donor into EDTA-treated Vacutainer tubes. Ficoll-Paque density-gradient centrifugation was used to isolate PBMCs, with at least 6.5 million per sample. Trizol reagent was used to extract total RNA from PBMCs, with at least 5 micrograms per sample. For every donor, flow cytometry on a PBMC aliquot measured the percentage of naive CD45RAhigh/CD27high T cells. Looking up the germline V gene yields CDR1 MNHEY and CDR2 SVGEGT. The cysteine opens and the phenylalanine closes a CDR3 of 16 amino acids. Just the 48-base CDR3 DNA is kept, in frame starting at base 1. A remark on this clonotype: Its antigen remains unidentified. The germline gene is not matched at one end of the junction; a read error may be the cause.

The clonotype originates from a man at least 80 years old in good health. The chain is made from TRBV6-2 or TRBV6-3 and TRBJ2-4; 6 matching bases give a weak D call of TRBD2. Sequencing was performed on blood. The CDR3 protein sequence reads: CTSSYGSGAAKNIQYF. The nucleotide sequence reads TGTACCAGCAGTTACGGGAGTGGGGCGGCCAAAAACATTCAGTACTTC.